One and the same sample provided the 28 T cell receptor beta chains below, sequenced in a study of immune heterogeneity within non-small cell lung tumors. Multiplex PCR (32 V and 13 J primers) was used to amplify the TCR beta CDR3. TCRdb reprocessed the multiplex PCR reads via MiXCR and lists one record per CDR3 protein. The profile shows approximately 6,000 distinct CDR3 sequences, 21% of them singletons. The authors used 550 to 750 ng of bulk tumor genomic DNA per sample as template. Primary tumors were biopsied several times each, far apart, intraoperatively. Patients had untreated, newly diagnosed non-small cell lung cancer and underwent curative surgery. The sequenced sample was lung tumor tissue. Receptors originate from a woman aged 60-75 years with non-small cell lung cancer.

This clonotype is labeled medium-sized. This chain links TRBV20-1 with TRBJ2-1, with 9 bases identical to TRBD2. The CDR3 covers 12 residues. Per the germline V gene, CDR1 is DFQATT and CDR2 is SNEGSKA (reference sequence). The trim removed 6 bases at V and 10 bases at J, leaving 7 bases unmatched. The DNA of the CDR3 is TGCAGTGCAGGGACTAGCCACCAGGAGCAGTTCTTC. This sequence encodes CSAGTSHQEQFF.

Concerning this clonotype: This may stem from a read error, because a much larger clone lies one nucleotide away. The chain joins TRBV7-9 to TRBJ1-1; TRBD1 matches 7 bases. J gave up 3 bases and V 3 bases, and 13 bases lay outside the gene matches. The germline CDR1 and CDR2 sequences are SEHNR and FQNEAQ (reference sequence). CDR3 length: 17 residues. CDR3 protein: CASSFSRPGGLDTEAFF. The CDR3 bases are TGTGCCAGCAGCTTTTCCCGTCCAGGGGGGTTGGACACTGAAGCTTTCTTT.

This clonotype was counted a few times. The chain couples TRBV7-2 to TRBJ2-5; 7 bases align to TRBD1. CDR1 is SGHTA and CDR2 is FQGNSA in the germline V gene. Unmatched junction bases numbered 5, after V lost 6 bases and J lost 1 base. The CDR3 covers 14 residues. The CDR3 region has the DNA TGTGCCAGCAGACAATGGGACAGCCAAGAGACCCAGTACTTC. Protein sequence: CASRQWDSQETQYF.

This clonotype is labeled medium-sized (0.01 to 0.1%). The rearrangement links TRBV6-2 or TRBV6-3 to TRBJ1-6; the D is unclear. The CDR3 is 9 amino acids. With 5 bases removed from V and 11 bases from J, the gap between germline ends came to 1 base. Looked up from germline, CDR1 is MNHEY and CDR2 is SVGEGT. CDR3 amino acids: CASSPPLHF. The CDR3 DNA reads TGTGCCAGCAGTCCACCCCTCCACTTT.

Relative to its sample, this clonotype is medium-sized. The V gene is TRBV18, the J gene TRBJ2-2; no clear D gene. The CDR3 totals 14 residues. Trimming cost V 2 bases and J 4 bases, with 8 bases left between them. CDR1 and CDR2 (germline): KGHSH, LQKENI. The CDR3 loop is CASSPRRSTGELFF. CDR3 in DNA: TGTGCCAGCTCACCAAGGCGGAGCACCGGGGAGCTGTTTTTT.

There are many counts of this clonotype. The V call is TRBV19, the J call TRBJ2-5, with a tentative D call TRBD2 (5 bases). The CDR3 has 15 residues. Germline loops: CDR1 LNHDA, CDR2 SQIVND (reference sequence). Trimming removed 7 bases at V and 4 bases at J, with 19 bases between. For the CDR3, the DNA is TGTGCCAGTACCAACACCGGAGGAAACCTAGAGACCCAGTACTTC. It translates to CASTNTGGNLETQYF.

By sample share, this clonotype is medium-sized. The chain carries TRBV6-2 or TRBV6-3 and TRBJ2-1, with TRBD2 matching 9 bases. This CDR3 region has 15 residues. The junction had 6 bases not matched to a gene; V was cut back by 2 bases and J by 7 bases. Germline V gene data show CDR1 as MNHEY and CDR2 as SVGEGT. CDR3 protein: CASSYKAGGGNEQFF. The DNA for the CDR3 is TGTGCCAGCAGTTACAAGGCGGGAGGGGGGAATGAGCAGTTCTTC.

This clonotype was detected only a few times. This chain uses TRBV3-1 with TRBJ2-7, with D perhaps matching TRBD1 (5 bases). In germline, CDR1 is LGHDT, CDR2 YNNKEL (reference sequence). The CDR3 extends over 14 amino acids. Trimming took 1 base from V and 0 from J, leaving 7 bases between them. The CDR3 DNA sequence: TGTGCCAGCAGCCAAGCAGGGAACTCCTACGAGCAGTACTTC. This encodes CASSQAGNSYEQYF.

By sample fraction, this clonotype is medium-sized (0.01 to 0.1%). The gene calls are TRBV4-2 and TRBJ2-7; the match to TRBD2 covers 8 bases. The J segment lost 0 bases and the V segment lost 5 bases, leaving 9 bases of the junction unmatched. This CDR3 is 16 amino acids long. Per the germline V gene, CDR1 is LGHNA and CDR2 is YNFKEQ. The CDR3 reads CASSGAWSGSSYEQYF. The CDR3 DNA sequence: TGTGCCAGCAGCGGGGCGTGGAGCGGGAGCTCCTACGAGCAGTACTTC.

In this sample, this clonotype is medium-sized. The CDR3 region is CSARRQGNTGELFF. The CDR3 nucleotides are TGCAGTGCTAGAAGGCAGGGAAACACCGGGGAGCTGTTTTTT. V usage is TRBV20-1 and J usage is TRBJ2-2, with D maybe TRBD1 (5 bases). This CDR3 is 14 amino acids long. Trimming stripped 2 bases from V and 2 bases from J, with 9 bases between. From germline, CDR1 is DFQATT and CDR2 SNEGSKA (reference sequence).

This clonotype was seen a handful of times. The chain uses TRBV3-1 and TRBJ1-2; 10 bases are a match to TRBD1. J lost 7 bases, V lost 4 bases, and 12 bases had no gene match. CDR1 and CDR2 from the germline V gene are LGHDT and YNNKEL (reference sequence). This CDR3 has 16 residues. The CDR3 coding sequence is TGTGCCAGCAGCCCAACCCCCGGGACAGGGGTCCGTGGCTACACCTTC. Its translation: CASSPTPGTGVRGYTF.

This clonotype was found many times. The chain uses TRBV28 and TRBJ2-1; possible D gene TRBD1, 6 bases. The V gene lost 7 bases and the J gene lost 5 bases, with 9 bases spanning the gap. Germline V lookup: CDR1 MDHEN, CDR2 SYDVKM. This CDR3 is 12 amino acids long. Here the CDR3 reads CASTDRHNEQFF. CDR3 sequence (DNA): TGTGCCAGCACTGACAGGCACAATGAGCAGTTCTTC.

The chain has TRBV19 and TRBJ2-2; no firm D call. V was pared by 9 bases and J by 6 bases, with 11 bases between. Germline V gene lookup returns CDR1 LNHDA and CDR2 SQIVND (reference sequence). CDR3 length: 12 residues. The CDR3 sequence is CASRRRSGELFF. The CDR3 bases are TGTGCCAGCAGGCGAAGGTCCGGGGAGCTGTTTTTT.

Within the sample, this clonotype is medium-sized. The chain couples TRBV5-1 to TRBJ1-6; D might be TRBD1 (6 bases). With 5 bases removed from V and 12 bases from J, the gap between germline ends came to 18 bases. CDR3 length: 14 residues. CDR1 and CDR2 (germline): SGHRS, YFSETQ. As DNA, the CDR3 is TGCGCCAGCAGTCCCGGACAGCCGGGGGGACCCCTCCACTTT. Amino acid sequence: CASSPGQPGGPLHF.

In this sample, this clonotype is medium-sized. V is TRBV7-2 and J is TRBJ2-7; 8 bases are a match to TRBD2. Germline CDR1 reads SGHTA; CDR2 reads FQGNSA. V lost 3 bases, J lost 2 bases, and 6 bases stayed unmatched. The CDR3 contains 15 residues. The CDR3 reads CASSFLSGNAYEQYF. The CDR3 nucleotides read TGTGCCAGCAGCTTCCTTAGCGGGAACGCCTACGAGCAGTACTTC.

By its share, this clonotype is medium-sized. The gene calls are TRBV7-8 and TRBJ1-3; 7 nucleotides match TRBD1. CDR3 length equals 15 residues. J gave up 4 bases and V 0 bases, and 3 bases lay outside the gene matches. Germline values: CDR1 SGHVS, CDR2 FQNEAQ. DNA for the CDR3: TGTGCCAGCAGCTTAGCCAGGGGGTCGGGAAACACCATATATTTT. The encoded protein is CASSLARGSGNTIYF.

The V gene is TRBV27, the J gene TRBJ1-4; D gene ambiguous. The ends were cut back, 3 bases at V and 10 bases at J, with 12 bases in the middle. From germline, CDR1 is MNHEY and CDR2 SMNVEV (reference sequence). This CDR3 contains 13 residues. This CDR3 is CASSFAGGGKLFF. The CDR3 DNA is TGTGCCAGCAGTTTCGCGGGAGGCGGAAAACTGTTTTTT.

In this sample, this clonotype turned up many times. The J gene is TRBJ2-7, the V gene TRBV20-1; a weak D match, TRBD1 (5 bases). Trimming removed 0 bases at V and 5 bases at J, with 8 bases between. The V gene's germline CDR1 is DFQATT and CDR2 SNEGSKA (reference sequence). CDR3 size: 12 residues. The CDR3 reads CSARDQGDEQYF. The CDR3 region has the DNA TGCAGTGCTAGAGACCAGGGCGACGAGCAGTACTTC.

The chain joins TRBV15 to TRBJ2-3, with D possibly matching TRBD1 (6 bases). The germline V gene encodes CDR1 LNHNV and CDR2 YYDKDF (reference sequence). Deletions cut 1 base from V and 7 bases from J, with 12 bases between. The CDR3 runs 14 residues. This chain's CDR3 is CATSRGPGANTQYF. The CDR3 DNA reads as TGTGCCACCAGCAGAGGACCAGGGGCGAATACGCAGTATTTT.

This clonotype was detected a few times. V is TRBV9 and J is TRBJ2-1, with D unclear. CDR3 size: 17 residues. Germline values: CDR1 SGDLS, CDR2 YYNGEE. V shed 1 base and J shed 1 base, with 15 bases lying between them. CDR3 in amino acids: CASSVLSSVGSYNEQFF. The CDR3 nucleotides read TGTGCCAGCAGCGTACTTTCCTCGGTAGGTTCCTACAATGAGCAGTTCTTC.

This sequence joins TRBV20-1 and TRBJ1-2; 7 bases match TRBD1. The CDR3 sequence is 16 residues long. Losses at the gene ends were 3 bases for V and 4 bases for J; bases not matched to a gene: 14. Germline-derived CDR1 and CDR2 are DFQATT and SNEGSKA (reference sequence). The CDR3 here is CSASATTGSQGYGYTF. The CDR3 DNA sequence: TGCAGTGCTAGTGCGACGACAGGGAGCCAGGGCTATGGCTACACCTTC.

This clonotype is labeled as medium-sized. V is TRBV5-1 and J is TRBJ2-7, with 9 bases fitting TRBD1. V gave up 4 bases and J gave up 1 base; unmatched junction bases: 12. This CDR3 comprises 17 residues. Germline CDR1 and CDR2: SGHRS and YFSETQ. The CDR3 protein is CASSTQGGQGFSYEQYF. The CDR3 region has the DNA TGCGCCAGCAGCACCCAAGGGGGACAGGGTTTTTCCTACGAGCAGTACTTC.

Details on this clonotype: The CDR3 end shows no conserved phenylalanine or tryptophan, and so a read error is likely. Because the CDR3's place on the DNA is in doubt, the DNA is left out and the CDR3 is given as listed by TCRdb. The CDR3 loop is CSARGLYEQYFGP. The chain recombines TRBV20-1 with TRBJ2-3; the D call TRBD2 from the table was never checked on the DNA. The CDR3 numbers 13 amino acids, ends counted. Germline CDR1 reads DFQATT; CDR2 reads SNEGSKA (reference sequence).

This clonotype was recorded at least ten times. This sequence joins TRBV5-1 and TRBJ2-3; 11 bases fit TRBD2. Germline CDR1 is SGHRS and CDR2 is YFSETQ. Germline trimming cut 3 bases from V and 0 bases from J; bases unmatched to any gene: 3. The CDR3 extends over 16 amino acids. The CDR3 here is CASSSRTSGSTDTQYF. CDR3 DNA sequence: TGCGCCAGCAGCTCTAGGACTAGCGGGAGCACAGATACGCAGTATTTT.

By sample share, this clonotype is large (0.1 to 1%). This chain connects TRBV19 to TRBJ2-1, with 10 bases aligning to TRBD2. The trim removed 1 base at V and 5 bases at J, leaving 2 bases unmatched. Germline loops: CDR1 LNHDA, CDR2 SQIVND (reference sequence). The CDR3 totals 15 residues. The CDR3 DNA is TGTGCCAGTAGTATAGTAGCGGGAGGCCACAATGAGCAGTTCTTC. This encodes CASSIVAGGHNEQFF.

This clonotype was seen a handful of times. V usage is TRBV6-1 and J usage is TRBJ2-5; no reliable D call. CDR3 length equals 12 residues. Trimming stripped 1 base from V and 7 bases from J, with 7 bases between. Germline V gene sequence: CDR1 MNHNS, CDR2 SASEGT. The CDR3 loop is CASSEDLWTQYF. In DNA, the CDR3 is TGTGCCAGCAGTGAAGATTTATGGACCCAGTACTTC.

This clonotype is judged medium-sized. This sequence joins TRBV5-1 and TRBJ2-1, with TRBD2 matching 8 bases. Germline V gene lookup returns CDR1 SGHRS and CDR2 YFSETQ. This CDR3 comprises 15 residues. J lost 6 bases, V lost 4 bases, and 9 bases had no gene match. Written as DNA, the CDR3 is TGCGCCAGCAGCCCGCAACTAGCGGTTGTCAATGAGCAGTTCTTC. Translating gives CASSPQLAVVNEQFF. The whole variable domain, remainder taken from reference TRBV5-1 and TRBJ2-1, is KAGVTQTPRYLIKTRGQQVTLSCSPISGHRSVSWYQQTPGQGLQFLFEYFSETQRNKGNFPGRFSGRQFSNSRSEMNVSTLELGDSALYLCASSPQLAVVNEQFFGPGTRLTVL.

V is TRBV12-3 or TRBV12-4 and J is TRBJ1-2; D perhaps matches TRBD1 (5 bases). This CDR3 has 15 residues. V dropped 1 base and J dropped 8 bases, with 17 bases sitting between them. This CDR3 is CASSLGGQGAKGYTF. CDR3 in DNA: TGTGCCAGCAGTTTAGGTGGGCAGGGTGCTAAGGGCTACACCTTC.